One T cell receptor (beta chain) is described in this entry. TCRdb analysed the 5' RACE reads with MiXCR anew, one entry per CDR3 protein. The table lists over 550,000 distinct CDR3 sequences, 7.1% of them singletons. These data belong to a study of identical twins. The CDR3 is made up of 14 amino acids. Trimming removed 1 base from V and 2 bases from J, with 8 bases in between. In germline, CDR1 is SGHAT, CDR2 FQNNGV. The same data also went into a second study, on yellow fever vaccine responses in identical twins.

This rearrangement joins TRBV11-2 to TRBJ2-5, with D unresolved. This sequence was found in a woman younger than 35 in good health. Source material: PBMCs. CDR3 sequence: CASSLGAEQETQYF. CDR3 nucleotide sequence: TGTGCCAGCAGCTTAGGTGCAGAACAAGAGACCCAGTACTTC.